Listed below are T cell receptor beta chains from one sample, sequenced in a study of T-cell reconstitution after alpha-beta-depleted transplantation in children. TCRdb recomputed calls from the PCR reads with MiXCR, one row per CDR3 protein. The top ten hold around 18% of the sample, which has 140,000 to 150,000 distinct CDR3 sequences, 8% to 10% seen once. The sequencing here drew on PBMCs, mostly from graft donor cells, taken 180 days after TCRalphabeta/CD19-depleted stem cell transplant. These receptors were collected from a female patient aged 2-9 years who had a stem cell transplant for congenital amegakaryocytic thrombocytopenia, so the T cells may come from the graft donor. Both conserved end residues are part of each CDR3. Fields, in order: J gene, V gene, D gene, clone size, CDR3 DNA, CDR3 protein. A D gene is named only where the DNA matches it firmly. The size field is filled for only some rows; it gives once, few, many or a size class.

j_gene: TRBJ2-5; v_gene: TRBV20-1; d_gene: TRBD2; abundance: many; CDR3nt: TGCAGTGCTAGGTGGGAGGGTCAAGAGACCCAGTACTTC; CDR3aa: CSARWEGQETQYF
j_gene: TRBJ1-2; v_gene: TRBV12-3/TRBV12-4; d_gene: TRBD1; abundance: many; CDR3nt: TGTGCCAGCAGCCCCGACAGGGCCTATGGCTACACCTTC; CDR3aa: CASSPDRAYGYTF
j_gene: TRBJ2-2; v_gene: TRBV20-1; d_gene: TRBD1; abundance: many; CDR3nt: TGCAGTGTGAACAGGGGCGGGGAGCTGTTTTTT; CDR3aa: CSVNRGGELFF
j_gene: TRBJ1-1; v_gene: TRBV28; d_gene: NA; abundance: many; CDR3nt: TGTGCCAGCAGAGTTTTTGACACTGAAGTTTTCTTT; CDR3aa: CASRVFDTEVFF
j_gene: TRBJ2-1; v_gene: TRBV28; d_gene: TRBD2; abundance: many; CDR3nt: TGTGCCAGCAGTTTCGGACTAGCGGGTAGTGAGCAGTTCTTC; CDR3aa: CASSFGLAGSEQFF
j_gene: TRBJ2-3; v_gene: TRBV29-1; d_gene: NA; abundance: many; CDR3nt: TGCAGCGTTGAGAGTACAGGGTTTAGCGCAGATACGCAGTATTTT; CDR3aa: CSVESTGFSADTQYF
j_gene: TRBJ2-5; v_gene: TRBV4-3; d_gene: TRBD2; abundance: few; CDR3nt: TGCGCCAGCAGCCACGGGACTAGCGGATTTTGGGAAGAGACCCAGTACTTC; CDR3aa: CASSHGTSGFWEETQYF
j_gene: TRBJ2-2; v_gene: TRBV4-3; d_gene: TRBD1; abundance: many; CDR3nt: TGCGCCAGCAGTACCTACGGGACAGACACCGGGGAGCTGTTTTTT; CDR3aa: CASSTYGTDTGELFF
j_gene: TRBJ2-5; v_gene: TRBV9; d_gene: NA; abundance: many; CDR3nt: TGTGCCAGCAGCCTAGACGCAGGGGCCGCCGAGACCCAGTACTTC; CDR3aa: CASSLDAGAAETQYF
j_gene: TRBJ1-1; v_gene: TRBV20-1; d_gene: NA; abundance: many; CDR3nt: TGCAGTGCTAGAGAGGACATGAACACTGAAGCTTTCTTT; CDR3aa: CSAREDMNTEAFF
j_gene: TRBJ2-7; v_gene: TRBV6-5; d_gene: NA; abundance: many; CDR3nt: TGTGCCAGCAGTCCCCTCAGGCGGACCTCACTCTACGAGCAGTACTTC; CDR3aa: CASSPLRRTSLYEQYF
j_gene: TRBJ1-1; v_gene: TRBV28; d_gene: NA; abundance: many; CDR3nt: TGTGCCAGCAGTTTGAGTAGAACTGAAGCTTTCTTT; CDR3aa: CASSLSRTEAFF
j_gene: TRBJ2-3; v_gene: TRBV12-3/TRBV12-4; d_gene: TRBD2; abundance: many; CDR3nt: TGTGCCAGCAGCGCGGGACTAGCGGGGCGAGATACGCAGTATTTT; CDR3aa: CASSAGLAGRDTQYF
j_gene: TRBJ1-2; v_gene: TRBV12-3/TRBV12-4; d_gene: TRBD1; abundance: NA; CDR3nt: TGTGCCAGCAGTCAAACGACAGGGGTTTTTGGCTACACCTTC; CDR3aa: CASSQTTGVFGYTF
j_gene: TRBJ1-1; v_gene: TRBV10-1; d_gene: NA; abundance: many; CDR3nt: TGCGCCAGCAGTGGGACGGCGAACACTGAAGCTTTCTTT; CDR3aa: CASSGTANTEAFF
j_gene: TRBJ2-1; v_gene: TRBV5-1; d_gene: NA; abundance: many; CDR3nt: TGCGCCAGCAGCTTACAGAATGAGCAGTTCTTC; CDR3aa: CASSLQNEQFF
j_gene: TRBJ1-2; v_gene: TRBV29-1; d_gene: TRBD1; abundance: many; CDR3nt: TGCAGCGTTGGCAGCCGGGACAGATACTATGGCTACACCTTC; CDR3aa: CSVGSRDRYYGYTF
j_gene: TRBJ1-2; v_gene: TRBV5-1; d_gene: NA; abundance: few; CDR3nt: TGCGCCAGCAGCCCGGGGGGGTCACGGGGCTACACCTTC; CDR3aa: CASSPGGSRGYTF
j_gene: TRBJ2-3; v_gene: TRBV5-1; d_gene: TRBD1; abundance: many; CDR3nt: TGCGCCAGCAGCTTGGGGCGGACAGGCCGCACAGATACGCAGTATTTT; CDR3aa: CASSLGRTGRTDTQYF
j_gene: TRBJ1-1; v_gene: TRBV20-1; d_gene: NA; abundance: NA; CDR3nt: TGCAGTGCTAGTTGGGGGGGCCAAGTGGGCACTGAAGCTTTCTTT; CDR3aa: CSASWGGQVGTEAFF
j_gene: TRBJ2-3; v_gene: TRBV7-9; d_gene: TRBD1; abundance: many; CDR3nt: TGTGCCAGCAGCTTCCCAGGGGGCAGGCACACAGATACGCAGTATTTT; CDR3aa: CASSFPGGRHTDTQYF
j_gene: TRBJ2-5; v_gene: TRBV12-3/TRBV12-4; d_gene: NA; abundance: many; CDR3nt: TGTGCCAGCAGTTTTTCAGTCGGCTCTCAAGAGACCCAGTACTTC; CDR3aa: CASSFSVGSQETQYF
j_gene: TRBJ2-4; v_gene: TRBV7-9; d_gene: TRBD1; abundance: few; CDR3nt: TGTGCCAGCAGCCCCCGAGACAGGGGGGCCAAAAACATTCAGTACTTC; CDR3aa: CASSPRDRGAKNIQYF
j_gene: TRBJ2-1; v_gene: TRBV15; d_gene: TRBD2; abundance: NA; CDR3nt: TGTGCCACCAGCAGAGATCTTGGCGGGAGGGCGGGTAATGAGCAGTTCTTC; CDR3aa: CATSRDLGGRAGNEQFF
j_gene: TRBJ2-1; v_gene: TRBV27; d_gene: TRBD2; abundance: many; CDR3nt: TGTGCCAGCACCCCCGGGACTAGCTTCGGCAATGAGCAGTTCTTC; CDR3aa: CASTPGTSFGNEQFF
j_gene: TRBJ2-1; v_gene: TRBV12-3/TRBV12-4; d_gene: NA; abundance: few; CDR3nt: TGTGCCAGCAGTTTGTCCCAGGCCCCCGCTTTCTCCTACAATGAGCAGTTCTTC; CDR3aa: CASSLSQAPAFSYNEQFF
j_gene: TRBJ2-7; v_gene: TRBV12-3/TRBV12-4; d_gene: NA; abundance: many; CDR3nt: TGTGCCAGCAGTTTAGCCGGGGGAGGAACCTACGAGCAGTACTTC; CDR3aa: CASSLAGGGTYEQYF
j_gene: TRBJ1-1; v_gene: TRBV6-5; d_gene: TRBD1; abundance: few; CDR3nt: TGTGCCAGCAGTTACGACAGGGGGGCCTTGGGAGCTTTCTTT; CDR3aa: CASSYDRGALGAFF
j_gene: TRBJ2-7; v_gene: TRBV20-1; d_gene: NA; abundance: many; CDR3nt: TGCAGTGCTAGAGATCCGGGACGCTCTGGGCACTACGAGCAGTACTTC; CDR3aa: CSARDPGRSGHYEQYF
j_gene: TRBJ2-2; v_gene: TRBV5-5; d_gene: NA; abundance: many; CDR3nt: TGTGCCAGCAGCTTGATCGGCGCGAACACCGGGGAGCTGTTTTTT; CDR3aa: CASSLIGANTGELFF
j_gene: TRBJ2-1; v_gene: TRBV5-1; d_gene: NA; abundance: many; CDR3nt: TGCGCCAGCAGCTTGACGTCGGGGGATGAGCAGTTCTTC; CDR3aa: CASSLTSGDEQFF
j_gene: TRBJ1-5; v_gene: TRBV5-1; d_gene: NA; abundance: few; CDR3nt: TGCGCCAGCAGCCCCTCTAGCCGCAATCAGCCCCAGCATTTT; CDR3aa: CASSPSSRNQPQHF
j_gene: TRBJ2-1; v_gene: TRBV10-3; d_gene: NA; abundance: few; CDR3nt: TGTGCCATCAGTGACGTAAAGGTGGATGAGCAGTTCTTC; CDR3aa: CAISDVKVDEQFF
j_gene: TRBJ2-7; v_gene: TRBV25-1; d_gene: NA; abundance: many; CDR3nt: TGTGCCAGCAGTGACCTGGACCGCCCCTACGAGCAGTACTTC; CDR3aa: CASSDLDRPYEQYF
j_gene: TRBJ2-5; v_gene: TRBV2; d_gene: NA; abundance: few; CDR3nt: TGTGCCAGCGGTAGCTCCCAAAAGACCCAGTACTTC; CDR3aa: CASGSSQKTQYF
j_gene: TRBJ2-3; v_gene: TRBV12-3/TRBV12-4; d_gene: NA; abundance: NA; CDR3nt: TGTGCCAGCAGTCCTGCCCCGGCAGATACGCAGTATTTT; CDR3aa: CASSPAPADTQYF
j_gene: TRBJ2-6; v_gene: TRBV2; d_gene: NA; abundance: many; CDR3nt: TGTGCCAGTACTTGGGACGGCAGGGCTGGGGCCAACGTCCTGACTTTC; CDR3aa: CASTWDGRAGANVLTF
j_gene: TRBJ2-7; v_gene: TRBV11-2; d_gene: NA; abundance: many; CDR3nt: TGTGCCAGCAGCACACATAATTATGAGCAGTACTTC; CDR3aa: CASSTHNYEQYF
j_gene: TRBJ2-5; v_gene: TRBV4-2; d_gene: NA; abundance: many; CDR3nt: TGTGCCAGCAGCCAAGGGACCGAGACCCAGTACTTC; CDR3aa: CASSQGTETQYF
j_gene: TRBJ2-7; v_gene: TRBV28; d_gene: NA; abundance: few; CDR3nt: TGTGCCAGCAGTTTTCCCCTTAACGAGCAGTACTTC; CDR3aa: CASSFPLNEQYF
j_gene: TRBJ2-1; v_gene: TRBV20-1; d_gene: NA; abundance: NA; CDR3nt: TGCAGTGCTAGCCCTAACACCGGGACCAGAGGTCATGAGCAGTTCTTC; CDR3aa: CSASPNTGTRGHEQFF
j_gene: TRBJ2-3; v_gene: TRBV7-2; d_gene: NA; abundance: few; CDR3nt: TGTGCCAGCAGCCCCCGACAGGTTCGGAGCACAGATACGCAGTATTTT; CDR3aa: CASSPRQVRSTDTQYF
j_gene: TRBJ2-1; v_gene: TRBV10-3; d_gene: NA; abundance: many; CDR3nt: TGTGCCATCAGTGAGTCCATGGGGGTTGAGCAGTTCTTC; CDR3aa: CAISESMGVEQFF
j_gene: TRBJ2-1; v_gene: TRBV6-2/TRBV6-3; d_gene: NA; abundance: NA; CDR3nt: TGTGCCAGCAGTAAACAGGAATACAATGAGCAGTTCTTC; CDR3aa: CASSKQEYNEQFF
j_gene: TRBJ2-5; v_gene: TRBV7-9; d_gene: NA; abundance: NA; CDR3nt: TGTGCCAGCAGCTTATCTCCCGGTGGAGAGACCCAGTACTTC; CDR3aa: CASSLSPGGETQYF
j_gene: TRBJ2-5; v_gene: TRBV19; d_gene: NA; abundance: few; CDR3nt: TGTGCCAGTAGTATCGATATCCAAGAGACCCAGTACTTC; CDR3aa: CASSIDIQETQYF
j_gene: TRBJ2-1; v_gene: TRBV12-3/TRBV12-4; d_gene: TRBD2; abundance: few; CDR3nt: TGTGCCAGCAGTTCCAAAAGCGGGAGCTCCTACAATGAGCAGTTCTTC; CDR3aa: CASSSKSGSSYNEQFF
j_gene: TRBJ2-3; v_gene: TRBV5-1; d_gene: NA; abundance: many; CDR3nt: TGCGCCAGCAGCTTGGAGGCGAAGGGCACAGATACGCAGTATTTT; CDR3aa: CASSLEAKGTDTQYF
j_gene: TRBJ1-1; v_gene: TRBV5-1; d_gene: NA; abundance: many; CDR3nt: TGCGCCAGCAAGGGCCCTGCGGGGGACACTGAAGCTTTCTTT; CDR3aa: CASKGPAGDTEAFF
j_gene: TRBJ1-2; v_gene: TRBV6-1; d_gene: TRBD1; abundance: few; CDR3nt: TGTGCCAGCAGGAAAAAGGGGGCGGAAGTAGGGGATGGCTACACCTTC; CDR3aa: CASRKKGAEVGDGYTF
j_gene: TRBJ2-1; v_gene: TRBV7-9; d_gene: TRBD2; abundance: NA; CDR3nt: TGTGCCAGCAGCCCCCCCGGCGGGAGTCGAAATGAGCAGTTCTTC; CDR3aa: CASSPPGGSRNEQFF
j_gene: TRBJ1-3; v_gene: TRBV12-3/TRBV12-4; d_gene: TRBD1; abundance: many; CDR3nt: TGTGCCAGCAGTCCGAGACAGGGGGCGAGGAGAAACACCATATATTTT; CDR3aa: CASSPRQGARRNTIYF